The 26 T cell receptor beta chains presented below share a single source sample, sequenced in a study of regulatory T cells in long-lasting Graves disease. As for time point: newly diagnosed GD, antithyroid drugs for less than 3 months. Making the TCR library involved RNA that had been extracted from PBMCs. Researchers made TCR beta libraries by using iRepertoire HTBI primers and running Arm-PCR on CDR3 regions. A single record per CDR3 protein comes from TCRdb applying MiXCR to the multiplex PCR reads. The sample consists of about 620,000 distinct CDR3 sequences, approximately 15% of them appearing once. These data were also reused for a study on T cells in Graves' hyperthyroidism and ophthalmopathy.

The specimen comprised peripheral blood mononuclear cells (PBMCs), sampled at new diagnosis, from a patient treated with antithyroid drugs. The receptors were gathered from a woman aged 25 to 39 with Graves disease.

This clonotype was observed a handful of times. This chain links TRBV14 with TRBJ2-1, with D perhaps matching TRBD1 (6 bases). Germline V gene data show CDR1 as SGHDN and CDR2 as FVKESK. With 2 bases removed from V and 10 bases from J, the gap between germline ends came to 21 bases. This CDR3 contains 16 residues. CDR3 protein: CASSQRRTVVLVEQFF. CDR3 DNA: TGTGCCAGCAGCCAACGCCGGACAGTAGTCTTGGTGGAGCAGTTCTTC. The variable domain in full, completed from reference TRBV14 and TRBJ2-1, reads EAGVTQFPSHSVIEKGQTVTLRCDPISGHDNLYWYRRVMGKEIKFLLHFVKESKQDESGMPNNRFLAERTGGTYSTLKVQPAELEDSGVYFCASSQRRTVVLVEQFFGPGTRLTVL.

At least ten counts were recorded for this clonotype. The chain has TRBV6-1 and TRBJ2-1; no definite D call. Trimming took 5 bases from V and 0 from J, leaving 11 bases between them. The CDR3 sequence is 15 residues long. Germline loops: CDR1 MNHNS, CDR2 SASEGT. The CDR3 protein is CASSPSPGSYNEQFF. The CDR3 nucleotides are TGTGCCAGCAGTCCCTCTCCCGGCTCCTACAATGAGCAGTTCTTC.

This clonotype appeared a few times. The V call is TRBV11-2, the J call TRBJ2-4; D is perhaps TRBD2 (5 bases). Germline V CDR1 and CDR2: SGHAT, FQNNGV. The CDR3 extends over 16 amino acids. The V gene lost 5 bases and the J gene lost 0 bases, with 14 bases spanning the gap. The CDR3 protein is CASSKRAVLAKNIQYF. The CDR3 region has the DNA TGTGCCAGCAGCAAGAGGGCAGTCTTAGCCAAAAACATTCAGTACTTC.

Notes on this clonotype: A much larger clone differs by one base, so this may be a read error. J is TRBJ1-2 and V is TRBV7-9; D not certain. CDR3 length: 13 residues. V was trimmed by 3 bases and J by 5 bases, leaving 10 bases between them. Germline V gene sequence: CDR1 SEHNR, CDR2 FQNEAQ (reference sequence). CDR3 loop: CASSFPCSYGYTF. DNA of the CDR3: TGTGCCAGCAGCTTCCCCTGTAGTTATGGCTACACCTTC.

This chain uses TRBV5-1 with TRBJ2-5, with 8 bases fitting TRBD2. Germline CDR1 reads SGHRS; CDR2 reads YFSETQ. After removal of 5 bases from V and 5 bases from J, the junction contained 8 bases not matched to a gene. The CDR3 totals 14 residues. The CDR3 DNA is TGCGCCAGCAGAACTAGCGGTTTAAGGGAGACCCAGTACTTC. Its protein is CASRTSGLRETQYF.

This clonotype has at least ten counts. The chain couples TRBV7-9 to TRBJ1-4, with 10 bases that match TRBD1. Unmatched junction bases numbered 5, after V lost 8 bases and J lost 8 bases. Germline V gene data show CDR1 as SEHNR and CDR2 as FQNEAQ (reference sequence). The CDR3 runs to 13 residues. The CDR3 DNA reads TGTGCCAGCCGACAGGGGGCCAGGGAAAAACTGTTTTTT. It translates to CASRQGAREKLFF.

This clonotype was seen more than once but under ten times. This chain uses TRBV5-6 with TRBJ2-7; D remains unclear. Germline V gene sequence: CDR1 SGHDT, CDR2 YYEEEE. V dropped 2 bases and J dropped 3 bases, with 18 bases sitting between them. The CDR3 has 16 residues. DNA of the CDR3: TGTGCCAGCAGCTTCTTAGGTGGGCCATCTTACTACGAGCAGTACTTC. Protein: CASSFLGGPSYYEQYF.

This chain uses TRBV5-1 with TRBJ2-2; D remains unclear. In germline, CDR1 is SGHRS, CDR2 YFSETQ. V lost 1 base, J lost 2 bases, and 9 bases lay in between. The CDR3 totals 15 residues. As DNA, the CDR3 is TGCGCCAGCAGCTTGCTTAGGGCCAACACCGGGGAGCTGTTTTTT. Protein sequence: CASSLLRANTGELFF.

This clonotype was counted ten times or more. The J gene is TRBJ2-1, the V gene TRBV7-3, with D perhaps TRBD1 (6 bases). The CDR3 length is 14 residues. The ends were cut back, 5 bases at V and 1 base at J, with 9 bases in the middle. In germline, CDR1 is SGHTA, CDR2 FQGTGA. The CDR3 DNA sequence: TGTGCCAGCAGCGAACAGGGTTCCTACAATGAGCAGTTCTTC. Residues: CASSEQGSYNEQFF. The complete variable domain, with remaining parts taken from reference TRBV7-3 and TRBJ2-1, reads GAGVSQTPSNKVTEKGKYVELRCDPISGHTALYWYRQSLGQGPEFLIYFQGTGAADDSGLPNDRFFAVRPEGSVSTLKIQRTERGDSAVYLCASSEQGSYNEQFFGPGTRLTVL.

This clonotype was detected many times. The J gene is TRBJ2-3, the V gene TRBV12-3 or TRBV12-4, with 8 bases fitting TRBD2. The J segment lost 2 bases and the V segment lost 0 bases, leaving 4 bases of the junction unmatched. CDR3 size: 16 residues. The CDR3 DNA is TGTGCCAGCAGTTTAGCGAGGCGGGGGGACACAGATACGCAGTATTTT. Residues: CASSLARRGDTDTQYF.

J is TRBJ2-2 and V is TRBV6-1; D may correspond to TRBD1 or TRBD2 (5 bases each). Germline CDR1 is MNHNS and CDR2 is SASEGT. This CDR3 contains 13 residues. Trimming took off 3 bases at V and 6 bases at J, with 8 bases between the two ends. The CDR3 sequence is CASSDGAAGELFF. The CDR3 coding sequence is TGTGCCAGCAGTGACGGGGCAGCCGGGGAGCTGTTTTTT.

This sequence joins TRBV20-1 and TRBJ1-5; weak D call: TRBD1 (6 bases). V dropped 1 base and J dropped 8 bases, with 18 bases sitting between them. The CDR3 covers 15 residues. Germline CDR1 and CDR2: DFQATT and SNEGSKA (reference sequence). The CDR3 nucleotides are TGCAGTGCTAGAGGTGGGGGCGGGGCAAGAAAGCCCCAGCATTTT. It codes for CSARGGGGARKPQHF.

To note about this clonotype: A far larger clone differs by one base, so this is likely a read error. The chain is built from TRBV28 and TRBJ2-3; unclear D gene. The J call may be faulty, since TRBJ2-1 better matches the DNA end. The V gene's germline CDR1 is MDHEN and CDR2 SYDVKM. The CDR3 contains 12 residues. The CDR3 DNA reads as TGTGCCGGCAGTTCTGGCACGCATGAGCAGTTCTTC. Translating it yields CAGSSGTHEQFF.

The chain has TRBV28 and TRBJ1-2; no definite D call. Germline values: CDR1 MDHEN, CDR2 SYDVKM. CDR3 length equals 15 residues. V was shortened by 8 bases and J by 6 bases, with 22 bases between the two germline ends. The CDR3 sequence is CASGLPSGAGDGYTF. CDR3 nucleotides: TGTGCCAGCGGCTTGCCCTCGGGAGCAGGTGATGGCTACACCTTC.

The gene calls are TRBV3-1 and TRBJ1-6; D is possibly TRBD1 (6 bases). Trimming shortened V by 1 base and J by 6 bases, and 10 bases separated the two germline ends. The CDR3 is 15 residues long. Per germline, CDR1 LGHDT and CDR2 YNNKEL (reference sequence). The DNA of the CDR3 is TGTGCCAGCAGCCAAGGTTGGACAGTTAATTCACCCCTCCACTTT. Protein product: CASSQGWTVNSPLHF.

The rearrangement links TRBV6-5 to TRBJ1-3, with D unclear. The CDR3 loop spans 15 amino acids. Trimming left V 2 bases short and J 1 base short, with 9 bases between. Germline V gene sequence: CDR1 MNHEY, CDR2 SVGAGI. In DNA form, the CDR3 reads TGTGCCAGCAGTTACGGGCGGAAATCTGGAAACACCATATATTTT. This sequence encodes CASSYGRKSGNTIYF.

This clonotype was seen a handful of times. V usage is TRBV20-1 and J usage is TRBJ1-3, with D uncertain. Trimming pared 4 bases from V and 0 bases from J, leaving 7 bases between. The CDR3 runs 13 residues. Per the germline V gene, CDR1 is DFQATT and CDR2 is SNEGSKA (reference sequence). The CDR3 DNA is TGCAGTGCTAAGAGAGACTCTGGAAACACCATATATTTT. Protein product: CSAKRDSGNTIYF.

J is TRBJ1-3 and V is TRBV28; no clear D. The germline V gene encodes CDR1 MDHEN and CDR2 SYDVKM. Trimming removed 3 bases from V and 4 bases from J, with 10 bases in between. The CDR3 extends over 14 amino acids. CDR3 region: CASSLMATGNTIYF. The CDR3 DNA reads as TGTGCCAGCAGTTTGATGGCAACCGGAAACACCATATATTTT. The full variable domain, with the rest looked up from reference TRBV28 and TRBJ1-3, is DVKVTQSSRYLVKRTGEKVFLECVQDMDHENMFWYRQDPGLGLRLIYFSYDVKMKEKGDIPEGYSVSREKKERFSLILESASTNQTSMYLCASSLMATGNTIYFGEGSWLTVV.

The chain combines TRBV27 with TRBJ2-5; 7 bases align to TRBD2. The CDR3 has 15 amino acids. With V trimmed by 1 base and J by 1 base, 3 bases remained unmatched. CDR1 is MNHEY, CDR2 SMNVEV, per germline (reference sequence). The CDR3: CASSLFREVQETQYF. The CDR3 DNA is TGTGCCAGCAGTTTATTCCGGGAGGTCCAAGAGACCCAGTACTTC.

There are many counts of this clonotype. The chain links TRBV6-1 to TRBJ2-5; D uncertain. Germline V gene lookup returns CDR1 MNHNS and CDR2 SASEGT. The CDR3 spans 13 residues. Deletions cut 7 bases from V and 5 bases from J, with 14 bases between. The CDR3: CASNILGRETQYF. In DNA, the CDR3 is TGTGCCAGCAATATTCTAGGAAGGGAGACCCAGTACTTC.

This clonotype was observed many times. The chain joins TRBV3-1 to TRBJ2-5; a weak D match, TRBD2 (6 bases). CDR1 is LGHDT and CDR2 is YNNKEL in the germline V gene (reference sequence). This CDR3 has 15 residues. Trimming took 0 bases from V and 7 from J, leaving 15 bases between them. The CDR3 DNA reads as TGTGCCAGCAGCCAAGATCGGCGGAGGGGAGGGACCCAGTACTTC. Translated, it gives CASSQDRRRGGTQYF.

This clonotype was recorded at least ten times. The V gene is TRBV30, the J gene TRBJ1-1; D is unclear. V lost 0 bases and J 0 bases, leaving 5 bases between the germline ends. Germline assignment: CDR1 GTSNPN and CDR2 SVGIG (reference sequence). The CDR3 runs to 13 residues. The CDR3 DNA reads TGTGCCTGGAGTGTCGGGATGAACACTGAAGCTTTCTTT. Translated: CAWSVGMNTEAFF.

This clonotype was observed at least ten times. The chain joins TRBV6-1 to TRBJ2-7; 9 nucleotides match TRBD1. CDR3 length: 14 amino acids. CDR1 is MNHNS, CDR2 SASEGT, per germline. After removal of 8 bases from V and 1 base from J, the junction contained 6 bases not matched to a gene. CDR3 region: CASVGQGNSYEQYF. Here the CDR3 DNA reads TGTGCCAGCGTAGGACAGGGGAATTCCTACGAGCAGTACTTC.

This clonotype was detected a few times. The V gene is TRBV7-2, the J gene TRBJ1-2, with TRBD1 matching 7 bases. This CDR3 spans 15 amino acids. J lost 7 bases, V lost 5 bases, and 13 bases had no gene match. Looked up from germline, CDR1 is SGHTA and CDR2 is FQGNSA. This CDR3 is CASSGTGGGAGGYTF. The CDR3 DNA is TGTGCCAGCAGCGGCACAGGAGGGGGCGCCGGTGGCTACACCTTC.

The rearrangement joins TRBV20-1 to TRBJ2-7; 13 nucleotides line up with TRBD2. The CDR3 totals 17 residues. CDR1 is DFQATT, CDR2 SNEGSKA, per germline (reference sequence). V dropped 2 bases and J dropped 1; count of bases not matched to a gene: 8. The CDR3 sequence: CSARFGLAGVSSYEQYF. CDR3 coding DNA: TGCAGTGCTAGATTTGGACTAGCGGGAGTATCGTCCTACGAGCAGTACTTC.

This clonotype has ten or more counts. The chain has TRBV11-2 and TRBJ1-5; 7 bases match TRBD1. Germline trimming cut 1 base from V and 5 bases from J; bases unmatched to any gene: 11. Per germline, CDR1 SGHAT and CDR2 FQNNGV. The CDR3 consists of 17 residues. In DNA form, the CDR3 reads TGTGCCAGCAGCTTAGGAGAGGGGGCGCTTGGGTATCAGCCCCAGCATTTT. It codes for CASSLGEGALGYQPQHF.